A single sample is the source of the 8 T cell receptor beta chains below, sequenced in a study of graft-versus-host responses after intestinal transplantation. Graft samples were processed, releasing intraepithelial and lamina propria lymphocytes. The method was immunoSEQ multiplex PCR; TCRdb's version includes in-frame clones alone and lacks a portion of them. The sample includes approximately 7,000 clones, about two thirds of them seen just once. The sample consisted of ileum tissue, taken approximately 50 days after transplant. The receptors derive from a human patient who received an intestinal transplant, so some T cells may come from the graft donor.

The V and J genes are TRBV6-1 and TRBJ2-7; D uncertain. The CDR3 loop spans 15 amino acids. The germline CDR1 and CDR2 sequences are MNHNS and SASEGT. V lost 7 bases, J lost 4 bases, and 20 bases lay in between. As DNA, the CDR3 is TGTGCCAGCACTTTTGCCGACTGGAGCTATTACGAGCAGTACGTC. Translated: CASTFADWSYYEQYV.

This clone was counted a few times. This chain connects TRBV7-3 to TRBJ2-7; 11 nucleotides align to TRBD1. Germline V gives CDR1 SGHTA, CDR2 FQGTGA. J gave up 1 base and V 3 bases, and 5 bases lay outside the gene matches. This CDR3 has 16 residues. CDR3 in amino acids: CASSFTGTGGSYEQYV. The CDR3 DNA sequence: TGTGCCAGCAGCTTCACCGGGACAGGGGGTTCCTACGAGCAGTACGTC.

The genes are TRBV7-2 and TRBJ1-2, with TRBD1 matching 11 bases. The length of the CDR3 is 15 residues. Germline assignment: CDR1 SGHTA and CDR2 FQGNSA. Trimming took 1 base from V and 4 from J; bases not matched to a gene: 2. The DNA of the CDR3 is TGTGCCAGCAGCTTAGACGGGACAGGGGGCTATGGCTACACCTTC. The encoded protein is CASSLDGTGGYGYTF.

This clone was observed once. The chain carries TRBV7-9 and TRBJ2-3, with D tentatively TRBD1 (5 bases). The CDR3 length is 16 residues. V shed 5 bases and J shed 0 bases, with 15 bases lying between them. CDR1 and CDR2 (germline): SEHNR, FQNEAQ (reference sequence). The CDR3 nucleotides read TGTGCCAGCAGCCCCCAGACCCAGGGTAGCACAGATACGCAGTATTTT. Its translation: CASSPQTQGSTDTQYF.

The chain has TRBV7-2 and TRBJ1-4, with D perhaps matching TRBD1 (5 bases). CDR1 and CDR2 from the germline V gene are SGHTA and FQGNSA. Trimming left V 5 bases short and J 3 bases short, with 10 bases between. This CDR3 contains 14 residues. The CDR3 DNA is TGTGCCAGCAGCCAAGACAGCTCTAATGAAAAACTGTTTTTT. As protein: CASSQDSSNEKLFF.

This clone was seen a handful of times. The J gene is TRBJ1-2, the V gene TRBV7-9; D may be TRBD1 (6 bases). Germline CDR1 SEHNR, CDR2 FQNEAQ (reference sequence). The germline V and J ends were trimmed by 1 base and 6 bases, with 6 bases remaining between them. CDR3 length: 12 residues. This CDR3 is CASSLEGDGYTF. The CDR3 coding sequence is TGTGCCAGCAGCTTAGAGGGGGATGGCTACACCTTC. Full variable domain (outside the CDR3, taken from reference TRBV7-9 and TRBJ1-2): DTGVSQNPRHKITKRGQNVTFRCDPISEHNRLYWYRQTLGQGPEFLTYFQNEAQLEKSRLLSDRFSAERPKGSFSTLEIQRTEQGDSAMYLCASSLEGDGYTFGSGTRLTVV.

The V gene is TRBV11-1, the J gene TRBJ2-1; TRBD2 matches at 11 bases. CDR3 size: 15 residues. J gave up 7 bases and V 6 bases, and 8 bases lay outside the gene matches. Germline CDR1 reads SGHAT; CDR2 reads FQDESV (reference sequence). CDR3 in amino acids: CASRVAGGPRNEQFF. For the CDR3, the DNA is TGTGCCAGCAGGGTAGCGGGGGGGCCTAGGAATGAGCAGTTCTTC.

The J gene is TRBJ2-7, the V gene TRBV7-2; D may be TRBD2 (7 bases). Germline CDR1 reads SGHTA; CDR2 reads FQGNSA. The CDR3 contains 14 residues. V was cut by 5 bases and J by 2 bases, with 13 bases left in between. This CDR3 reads CASSPGGLPYEQYV. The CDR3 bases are TGTGCCAGCAGCCCCGGGGGGCTTCCCTACGAGCAGTACGTC.